Presented here are 18 T cell receptor beta chains from one specimen sequenced in a study of cytomegalovirus exposure and HLA in healthy donors. The PCR had 60 Vbeta and 13 Jbeta primers. The method was immunoSEQ multiplex PCR; TCRdb's version includes in-frame clones alone and lacks a portion of them. The sample includes 100,000 to 150,000 clones, around three quarters seen only once; the top ten take approximately 1.2%. The sample was PBMCs. These TCRs come from a female donor in good health and CMV-seronegative.

This chain joins TRBV19 and TRBJ2-7, with 7 bases aligning to TRBD2. Germline trimming cut 1 base from V and 5 bases from J; bases unmatched to any gene: 14. Germline-derived CDR1 and CDR2 are LNHDA and SQIVND (reference sequence). The CDR3 totals 17 residues. The CDR3 spells CASSIALGGLGSDEQYF. CDR3 in DNA: TGTGCCAGTAGTATAGCCCTAGGCGGACTAGGGAGCGACGAGCAGTACTTC.

J is TRBJ2-1 and V is TRBV10-3; 9 bases fit TRBD1. The CDR3 consists of 15 residues. Germline CDR1 and CDR2: ENHRY and SYGVKD. V lost 4 bases to trimming and J lost 5 bases; unmatched junction nucleotides: 6. The CDR3 is CAISGPGTGNNEQFF. In nucleotides, the CDR3 is TGTGCCATCAGTGGGCCCGGGACAGGGAACAATGAGCAGTTCTTC.

The V gene is TRBV2, the J gene TRBJ1-1, with D hard to call. The V end lost 3 bases, the J end lost 2 bases, and 7 bases lay between the germline ends. Germline CDR1 and CDR2: SNHLY and FYNNEI. This CDR3 region has 13 residues. Written as DNA, the CDR3 is TGTGCCAGCAGTGAGGAGGGAAACACTGAAGCTTTCTTT. Its translation is CASSEEGNTEAFF.

The rearrangement links TRBV7-9 to TRBJ1-2; TRBD1 aligns across 7 bases. Losses at the gene ends were 8 bases for V and 4 bases for J; bases not matched to a gene: 7. The CDR3 consists of 13 residues. CDR1 is SEHNR and CDR2 is FQNEAQ in the germline V gene (reference sequence). As DNA, the CDR3 is TGTGCCAGCGTTAGGGGACAGTCCTATGGCTACACCTTC. Its protein is CASVRGQSYGYTF.

V and J are TRBV14 and TRBJ1-1; 8 bases line up with TRBD1. The CDR3 is 18 amino acids. J gave up 0 bases and V 0 bases, and 9 bases lay outside the gene matches. Germline CDR1 and CDR2: SGHDN and FVKESK. The CDR3 nucleotides read TGTGCCAGCAGCCAAGATTTTAGAACAGGGGGACTGAACACTGAAGCTTTCTTT. This sequence encodes CASSQDFRTGGLNTEAFF.

This chain uses TRBV27 with TRBJ2-1; TRBD2 matches at 11 bases. Trimming cost V 6 bases and J 5 bases; bases outside gene matches: 18. Germline loops: CDR1 MNHEY, CDR2 SMNVEV (reference sequence). This CDR3 contains 19 residues. The DNA for the CDR3 is TGTGCCAGCAGGCGGATGTGGATGTCTGGGACTAGCGGTAACAATGAGCAGTTCTTC. Translated, it gives CASRRMWMSGTSGNNEQFF.

V usage is TRBV6-1 and J usage is TRBJ2-7; possible D gene TRBD2, 6 bases. Germline V gives CDR1 MNHNS, CDR2 SASEGT. There are 11 residues in the CDR3. V gave up 9 bases and J gave up 6 bases, with 12 bases separating them. The CDR3 spells CASWEEGEQYF. The CDR3 nucleotides are TGTGCCAGTTGGGAGGAGGGCGAGCAGTACTTC.

CDR3 amino acids: CASSVTGGDGYTF. The CDR3, as DNA: TGTGCCAGCAGCGTCACAGGGGGCGATGGCTACACCTTC. The chain carries TRBV7-2 and TRBJ1-2; TRBD1 matches 9 bases. Looked up from germline, CDR1 is SGHTA and CDR2 is FQGNSA. V was clipped by 5 bases and J by 6 bases; unmatched bases: 4. This CDR3 contains 13 residues.

The chain has TRBV28 and TRBJ2-7; 11 bases are a match to TRBD2. V lost 3 bases to trimming and J lost 2 bases; unmatched junction nucleotides: 3. The CDR3 runs 15 residues. The germline V gene encodes CDR1 MDHEN and CDR2 SYDVKM. CDR3 in amino acids: CASSFRLAGPYEQYF. In nucleotides, the CDR3 is TGTGCCAGCAGTTTTAGACTAGCGGGACCCTACGAGCAGTACTTC.

This chain uses TRBV29-1 with TRBJ1-1; possible D gene TRBD1, 5 bases. CDR3 length equals 13 residues. Trimming removed 5 bases from V and 0 bases from J, with 10 bases in between. CDR1 is SQVTM and CDR2 is ANQGSEA in the germline V gene. Here the CDR3 reads CSVLQVLNTEAFF. The DNA of the CDR3 is TGCAGCGTTCTACAGGTTTTGAACACTGAAGCTTTCTTT. Complete variable domain (other parts from reference TRBV29-1 and TRBJ1-1): SAVISQKPSRDICQRGTSLTIQCQVDSQVTMMFWYRQQPGQSLTLIATANQGSEATYESGFVIDKFPISRPNLTFSTLTVSNMSPEDSSIYLCSVLQVLNTEAFFGQGTRLTVV.

The CDR3 bases are TGCGCCAGCACTACTAGCGGGAGGCCCCACGAGCAGTACTTC. This translates into CASTTSGRPHEQYF. This chain links TRBV10-2 with TRBJ2-7, with 12 bases identical to TRBD2. Germline-derived CDR1 and CDR2 are WSHSY and SAAADI. Germline trimming cut 7 bases from V and 5 bases from J; bases unmatched to any gene: 6. CDR3 length: 14 residues.

V is TRBV19 and J is TRBJ1-4; D gene uncertain. The CDR3 is 14 amino acids. V was cut by 10 bases and J by 0 bases, with 12 bases left in between. Germline V lookup: CDR1 LNHDA, CDR2 SQIVND (reference sequence). CDR3 sequence: CATKTTATNEKLFF. Here the CDR3 DNA reads TGTGCCACTAAAACCACCGCAACTAATGAAAAACTGTTTTTT.

The gene calls are TRBV9 and TRBJ2-5, with D perhaps TRBD2 (6 bases). V gave up 0 bases and J gave up 2 bases, with 11 bases separating them. From germline, CDR1 is SGDLS and CDR2 YYNGEE. This CDR3 has 15 residues. The CDR3 is CASSVGPSAQETQYF. CDR3 nucleotide sequence: TGTGCCAGCAGCGTAGGTCCTAGCGCTCAAGAGACCCAGTACTTC.

J is TRBJ2-1 and V is TRBV6-5; maybe TRBD1 (5 bases). V was clipped by 1 base and J by 0 bases, with 7 bases between them. CDR1 and CDR2 from the germline V gene are MNHEY and SVGAGI. CDR3 length: 15 amino acids. The CDR3 nucleotides read TGTGCCAGCAGTTACTTCCAGGGCTCCTACAATGAGCAGTTCTTC. It is translated as CASSYFQGSYNEQFF.

V gene TRBV5-4 combines with J gene TRBJ2-2; D gene unclear. The V and J ends lost 1 base and 0 bases respectively, with 10 bases between them. There are 16 residues in the CDR3. Looked up from germline, CDR1 is SGHNT and CDR2 is YYREEE (reference sequence). CDR3 amino acids: CASSLIGGSNTGELFF. The CDR3 region has the DNA TGTGCCAGCAGCTTGATCGGCGGATCGAACACCGGGGAGCTGTTTTTT.

The chain recombines TRBV9 with TRBJ2-1, with 12 bases lining up with TRBD1. The ends lost 3 bases at V and 8 bases at J; junction bases unmatched: 9. The CDR3 is 16 amino acids. Germline V gene lookup returns CDR1 SGDLS and CDR2 YYNGEE. CDR3 nucleotide sequence: TGTGCCAGCAGCGAGGGACAGGGGGCCGATGTTGATGAGCAGTTCTTC. This gives the protein CASSEGQGADVDEQFF.

This clone was seen more than once but under ten times. The chain couples TRBV29-1 to TRBJ2-7; possible D gene TRBD1, 5 bases. This CDR3 contains 12 residues. The V gene lost 5 bases and the J gene lost 2 bases, with 10 bases spanning the gap. CDR1 is SQVTM and CDR2 is ANQGSEA in the germline V gene. This CDR3 reads CSVQVQAYEQYF. The CDR3 DNA follows: TGCAGCGTTCAGGTACAGGCCTACGAGCAGTACTTC.

The chain links TRBV7-3 to TRBJ2-5; 14 bases match TRBD2. The trim removed 6 bases at V and 4 bases at J, leaving 4 bases unmatched. From germline, CDR1 is SGHTA and CDR2 FQGTGA. The CDR3 is 15 residues long. The DNA of the CDR3 is TGTGCCAGCAGAGCCGGGACTAGCGGGGGAGAGACCCAGTACTTC. It yields the protein CASRAGTSGGETQYF.